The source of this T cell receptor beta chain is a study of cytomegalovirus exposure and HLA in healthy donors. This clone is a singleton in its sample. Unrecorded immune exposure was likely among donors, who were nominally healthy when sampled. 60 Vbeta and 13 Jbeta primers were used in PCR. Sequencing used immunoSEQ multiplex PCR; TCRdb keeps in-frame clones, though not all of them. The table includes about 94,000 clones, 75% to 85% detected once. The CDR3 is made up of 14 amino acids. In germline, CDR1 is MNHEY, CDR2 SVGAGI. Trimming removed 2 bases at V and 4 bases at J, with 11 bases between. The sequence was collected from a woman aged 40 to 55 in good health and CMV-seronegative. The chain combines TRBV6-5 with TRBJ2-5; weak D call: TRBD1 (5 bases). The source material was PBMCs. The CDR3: CASSYQGLRETQYF. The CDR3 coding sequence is TGTGCCAGCAGTTACCAGGGTTTGAGAGAGACCCAGTACTTC.